One sample yielded the 6 T cell receptor beta chains listed below, sequenced in a study of PD-1 blockade in classical Hodgkin lymphoma. The repertoire was sequenced with immunoSEQ multiplex PCR; TCRdb's copy has only in-frame clones and lacks some. This table holds roughly 100,000 clones, approximately 89% found once. Time point described: cycle 4 day 1 (C4D1), after around six weeks of nivolumab. The patients all showed relapse after autologous stem cell transplantation, while their brentuximab vedotin exposure varied. The sequencing here drew on peripheral blood mononuclear cells (PBMCs), taken before the fourth cycle of nivolumab. Receptors were obtained from a human donor with classical Hodgkin lymphoma.

The V call is TRBV25-1, the J call TRBJ1-2; D uncertain. Germline V CDR1 and CDR2: MGHDK, SYGVNS. Trimming cost V 3 bases and J 3 bases, with 11 bases left between them. CDR3 length: 14 amino acids. CDR3 in DNA: TGTGCCAGCAGTGAGGCTGGACCTCACTATGGCTACACCTTC. It yields the protein CASSEAGPHYGYTF.

V usage is TRBV29-1 and J usage is TRBJ2-1; 9 positions match TRBD2. The CDR3 runs to 17 residues. The V gene's germline CDR1 is SQVTM and CDR2 ANQGSEA. J was trimmed by 10 bases and V by 0 bases; bases with no gene match: 16. CDR3 protein: CSVEDVWLAGYTGEQFF. The CDR3 coding sequence is TGCAGCGTTGAAGATGTTTGGCTAGCGGGATACACGGGGGAGCAGTTCTTC.

The rearrangement links TRBV19 to TRBJ1-5, with D maybe TRBD1 (5 bases). Germline CDR1 is LNHDA and CDR2 is SQIVND (reference sequence). The CDR3 runs to 13 residues. The germline V and J ends were trimmed by 9 bases and 7 bases, with 16 bases remaining between them. The CDR3 region has the DNA TGTGCCAGCGCCACGGGGCTTAGGCAGCCCCAGCATTTT. It codes for CASATGLRQPQHF.

The chain employs TRBV6-1 and TRBJ1-1, with D uncertain. V gave up 7 bases and J gave up 0 bases, with 9 bases separating them. This CDR3 region has 13 residues. Per the germline V gene, CDR1 is MNHNS and CDR2 is SASEGT. CDR3 sequence reads: CASMETMNTEAFF. CDR3 bases: TGTGCCAGCATGGAAACAATGAACACTGAAGCTTTCTTT.

The V gene is TRBV6-5, the J gene TRBJ2-3; TRBD1 might be the D (6 bases). CDR1 MNHEY and CDR2 SVGAGI come from the germline V gene. This CDR3 is built from 14 residues. The ends were cut back, 6 bases at V and 7 bases at J, with 17 bases in the middle. CDR3 coding DNA: TGTGCCAGCAGGCCGACAGGAGCGAGACATACGCAGTATTTT. It translates to CASRPTGARHTQYF.

V is TRBV4-3 and J is TRBJ2-1; TRBD1 is a possible D gene (6 bases). The CDR3 extends over 15 amino acids. Trimming pared 0 bases from V and 4 bases from J, leaving 10 bases between. Germline CDR1 reads LGHNA; CDR2 reads YSLEER. CDR3 sequence reads: CASSQDPDRYNEQFF. The CDR3, as DNA: TGCGCCAGCAGCCAAGACCCGGACAGATACAATGAGCAGTTCTTC.